The 16 T cell receptor beta chains presented below share a single source sample, sequenced in a study of blood T cell repertoires in COVID-19. Profiling relied on immunoSEQ multiplex PCR, and the TCRdb table lists in-frame clones only, not all of them. In the table there are about 40,000 clones, about 88% of which are singletons. Material: peripheral blood. These receptors were taken from a man in his sixties with active COVID-19.

This chain connects TRBV5-1 to TRBJ1-2; TRBD1 matches 8 bases. The CDR3 has 14 residues. The V and J ends lost 4 bases and 2 bases, in that order; junction bases with no gene match: 4. CDR1 and CDR2 from the germline V gene are SGHRS and YFSETQ. For the CDR3, the DNA is TGCGCCAGCAGCCCGGGACAGGAGAACTATGGCTACACCTTC. Translated, it gives CASSPGQENYGYTF.

In this sample, this clone turned up once. The chain carries TRBV2 and TRBJ1-1; 9 nucleotides agree with TRBD1. Losses at the gene ends were 5 bases for V and 5 bases for J; bases not matched to a gene: 6. Germline V gives CDR1 SNHLY, CDR2 FYNNEI. The CDR3 is 14 residues long. The CDR3 loop is CASSQQGAKTEAFF. The CDR3 coding sequence is TGTGCCAGCAGTCAACAGGGGGCGAAAACTGAAGCTTTCTTT.

J is TRBJ1-6 and V is TRBV6-1; D is possibly TRBD1 (6 bases). Per germline, CDR1 MNHNS and CDR2 SASEGT. This CDR3 contains 17 residues. V gave up 2 bases and J gave up 0 bases, with 11 bases separating them. The CDR3 protein is CASSEIDRSSYNSPLHF. The CDR3 DNA follows: TGTGCCAGCAGTGAAATCGACAGGTCCTCCTATAATTCACCCCTCCACTTT.

This sequence joins TRBV12-5 and TRBJ1-2, with a tentative D call TRBD1 (6 bases). This CDR3 comprises 19 residues. Germline V gene data show CDR1 as LGHNT and CDR2 as FRNRAP. V lost 1 base to trimming and J lost 4 bases, with 25 bases between them. As DNA, the CDR3 is TGTGCTAGTGGTTTGGCTTACCCGACATCGGGGGGCGCGGGCTATGGCTACACCTTC. This codes for CASGLAYPTSGGAGYGYTF.

The chain employs TRBV5-8 and TRBJ2-2; maybe TRBD2 (5 bases). The CDR3 loop spans 12 amino acids. CDR1 SGHTS and CDR2 YDEGEE come from the germline V gene. The V end was cut by 2 bases, the J end by 7 bases, with 6 bases between. In nucleotides, the CDR3 is TGTGCCAGCAGCTTAGGGAGCGGGGAGCTGTTTTTT. Translation gives CASSLGSGELFF. The whole variable domain, remainder taken from reference TRBV5-8 and TRBJ2-2, is EAGVTQSPTHLIKTRGQQATLRCSPISGHTSVYWYQQALGLGLQFLLWYDEGEERNRGNFPPRFSGRQFPNYSSELNVNALELEDSALYLCASSLGSGELFFGEGSRLTVL.

J is TRBJ2-7 and V is TRBV7-2, with TRBD2 matching over 10 bases. There are 15 residues in the CDR3. CDR1 is SGHTA and CDR2 is FQGNSA in the germline V gene. The V gene end was trimmed by 5 bases and the J gene end by 3 bases; junction bases not matched to a gene: 7. This CDR3 reads CASSQLAGPNYEQYF. CDR3 sequence (DNA): TGTGCCAGCAGCCAACTAGCGGGACCCAACTACGAGCAGTACTTC.

For the CDR3, the DNA is TGTGCCACCAGTGATACTACCATCCGGGGTTTCGGTGGCTACACCTTC. Residues: CATSDTTIRGFGGYTF. V gene TRBV24-1 combines with J gene TRBJ1-2; D gene unclear. This CDR3 spans 16 amino acids. Trimming pared 3 bases from V and 7 bases from J, leaving 20 bases between. Germline V gene data show CDR1 as KGHDR and CDR2 as SFDVKD.

This rearrangement joins TRBV7-2 to TRBJ2-7, with TRBD1 matching 8 bases. The V gene's germline CDR1 is SGHTA and CDR2 FQGNSA. The length of the CDR3 is 14 residues. After removal of 4 bases from V and 0 bases from J, the junction contained 2 bases not matched to a gene. DNA for the CDR3: TGTGCCAGCAGCTCAGGGACAGGCTCCTACGAGCAGTACTTC. Its protein is CASSSGTGSYEQYF.

This clone was detected only once. The genes are TRBV27 and TRBJ1-2; 9 nucleotides agree with TRBD1. The CDR3 is 13 amino acids. The junction had 2 bases not matched to a gene; V was cut back by 5 bases and J by 4 bases. Germline V CDR1 and CDR2: MNHEY, SMNVEV (reference sequence). The CDR3 reads CASSGTGSYGYTF. CDR3 DNA: TGTGCCAGCAGTGGGACAGGGAGCTATGGCTACACCTTC.

The chain is built from TRBV10-3 and TRBJ1-1, with 10 bases lining up with TRBD1. Trimming removed 2 bases from V and 5 bases from J; junction bases left unmatched: 2. The germline V gene encodes CDR1 ENHRY and CDR2 SYGVKD. This CDR3 has 14 residues. This CDR3 reads CAISEGQGGTEAFF. The CDR3 nucleotides are TGTGCCATCAGTGAGGGACAGGGGGGGACTGAAGCTTTCTTT.

The genes are TRBV27 and TRBJ2-7, with no clear D. With 4 bases removed from V and 3 bases from J, the gap between germline ends came to 13 bases. The CDR3 extends over 14 amino acids. Germline V gene sequence: CDR1 MNHEY, CDR2 SMNVEV (reference sequence). The CDR3 is CASSSPIGVYEQYF. The CDR3 DNA is TGTGCCAGCAGTTCCCCCATAGGAGTCTACGAGCAGTACTTC.

By frequency in the sample, this clone is medium-sized. The chain has TRBV13 and TRBJ2-7, with D possibly matching TRBD1 (5 bases). The V end was cut by 5 bases, the J end by 3 bases, with 5 bases between. Germline V gene data show CDR1 as PRHDT and CDR2 as FYEKMQ (reference sequence). The CDR3 runs to 11 residues. This CDR3 is CASSDSYEQYF. DNA of the CDR3: TGTGCCAGCAGCGACAGCTACGAGCAGTACTTC.

This chain joins TRBV4-1 and TRBJ2-3; D unclear. Germline CDR1 reads MGHRA; CDR2 reads YSYEKL. Between the trimmed V and J ends, which lost 0 bases and 2 bases, there was a span of 15 bases. The CDR3 is 17 residues long. This chain's CDR3 is CASSQDGQPGATDTQYF. As DNA, the CDR3 is TGCGCCAGCAGCCAAGATGGGCAGCCCGGTGCCACAGATACGCAGTATTTT.

V usage is TRBV6-5 and J usage is TRBJ1-5; D remains unclear. V dropped 5 bases and J dropped 0 bases, with 11 bases sitting between them. The CDR3 totals 15 residues. CDR1 is MNHEY, CDR2 SVGAGI, per germline. The CDR3 loop is CASSTRGYSNQPQHF. CDR3 DNA: TGTGCCAGCAGTACACGGGGTTATAGCAATCAGCCCCAGCATTTT.

V usage is TRBV19 and J usage is TRBJ2-6; 9 positions match TRBD2. Trimming removed 5 bases from V and 0 bases from J; junction bases left unmatched: 5. CDR1 is LNHDA and CDR2 is SQIVND in the germline V gene (reference sequence). The CDR3 runs 17 residues. CDR3 sequence (DNA): TGTGCCAGTAGTGGAAGAGCGGGGGGCTCTGGGGCCAACGTCCTGACTTTC. This gives the protein CASSGRAGGSGANVLTF.

This chain links TRBV7-8 with TRBJ2-3; TRBD2 matches at 8 bases. The V segment lost 4 bases and the J segment 6 bases; nucleotides outside the gene matches: 0. The CDR3 extends over 12 amino acids. Germline V gives CDR1 SGHVS, CDR2 FQNEAQ. CDR3 in amino acids: CASSSSGDTQYF. As DNA, the CDR3 is TGTGCCAGCAGCTCTAGCGGGGATACGCAGTATTTT.